This is a list of T cell receptor beta chains from one sample in a study of PD-1 blockade in classical Hodgkin lymphoma. Profiling relied on immunoSEQ multiplex PCR, and the TCRdb table lists in-frame clones only, not all of them. The profile shows about 22,000 clones, roughly 89% of them singletons. The sample was CD4+ T cells from blood. Source of these receptors: a human donor with classical Hodgkin lymphoma. Each CDR3 is given with its conserved first and last residue. The order of the fields is D gene, V gene, J gene, clone size, CDR3 DNA, CDR3 protein. The D gene is left open where the match is weak. Clone size is given for some rows only: seen once, a few or many times, or a class if the clone is expanded.

>.|TRBV5-4|TRBJ1-2|.
TGTGCCAGCAGCTTGGCCATGCGAACGGGGGGTGACGGCTACACCTTC
CASSLAMRTGGDGYTF
>.|TRBV4-2|TRBJ2-3|few
TGTGCCAGCAGCCAAGTTGGCACAGATACGCAGTATTTT
CASSQVGTDTQYF
>.|TRBV5-1|TRBJ2-2|.
TGCGCCAGCAGCTTTGTCGGAGCCGGGGAGCTGTTTTTT
CASSFVGAGELFF
>.|TRBV7-9|TRBJ2-7|.
TGTGCCAGCAGCGACCTAACCCTTGGGCTAGCCTACGAGCAGTACTTC
CASSDLTLGLAYEQYF
>TRBD1|TRBV2|TRBJ2-7|.
TGTGCCAGCAGTACGACAGGGAACGAGCAGTACTTC
CASSTTGNEQYF
>TRBD2|TRBV5-5|TRBJ2-1|.
TGTGCCAGCAGCTTGTCAGCGGGGGGGCAGTTTGAGCAGTTCTTC
CASSLSAGGQFEQFF
>.|TRBV6-5|TRBJ2-1|.
TGTGCCAGCAGGGAACTGGCTTCATACAATGAGCAGTTCTTC
CASRELASYNEQFF
>.|TRBV5-8|TRBJ2-7|.
TGTGCCAGCAGACCTCGGGGTGGGGCAGGGTGGCACGAGCAGTACTTC
CASRPRGGAGWHEQYF
>.|TRBV5-5|TRBJ2-5|.
TGTGCCAGCAGTGCGGGGTTCAACCAAGAGACCCAGTACTTC
CASSAGFNQETQYF
>.|TRBV10-3|TRBJ1-3|.
TGTGCCATCAGTAGGCGAGGAAACACCATATATTTT
CAISRRGNTIYF
>.|TRBV25-1|TRBJ2-7|once
TGTGCCAGCAGTGGGAGGGTCTTCTCCTACGAGCAGTACTTC
CASSGRVFSYEQYF